The clone carrying this T cell receptor (beta chain) came up many times. The germline CDR1 and CDR2 sequences are MDHEN and SYDVKM. Trimming took 3 bases from V and 6 from J; bases not matched to a gene: 6. CDR3 size: 15 residues. TCRdb reprocessed the reads via MiXCR and lists one record per CDR3 protein. The sample records 200,000 to 300,000 distinct CDR3 sequences, about 30% being singletons. This sample was taken from a study of kidney transplant recipient with SARS-CoV-2 infection. The TCR comes from a male patient aged 30 to 40 who had COVID-19 and was a kidney transplant recipient. Some T cells here may be from the graft donor. The rearrangement uses TRBV28 and TRBJ2-5; 11 bases match TRBD1. Sequencing was performed on a blood sample, taken at baseline and on roughly day 110 from a kidney transplant recipient. This CDR3 is CASSFMGQGEKTQYF. Written as DNA, the CDR3 is TGTGCCAGCAGTTTTATGGGACAGGGGGAAAAGACCCAGTACTTC.